This TCR beta chain was recovered during a study of healthy donors' naive CD4 and CD8 T cells. Study observations and caveats: Homeostatic proliferation of naive T cells was not examined as a bias source. About an eighth of CD4/CD8 propensity variance appeared explained by V, J and CDR3 charge.

The V end lost 0 bases, the J end lost 2 bases, and 17 bases lay between the germline ends. Germline CDR1 LNHNV, CDR2 YYDKDF (reference sequence). This CDR3 is 19 amino acids long. Each TCR library used around 500 ng of total RNA and a linear amplification protocol. Original processing notes: Roughly 5 healthy donors contributed about 81,000 sequenced TCR alpha transcripts. TCRdb itself ran the reads through MiXCR, one entry per CDR3 protein. TCRdb, rather than the study authors, made the V and J calls. The repertoire includes roughly 200,000 distinct CDR3 sequences, nearly 75% of them detected once, and about 2.1% sits in the top ten. Details on this clonotype: Its antigen is not identified.

The sequenced sample consisted of naive CD4+ and CD8+ T cells sorted from blood, pooled from several donors. The V gene is TRBV15, the J gene TRBJ2-6; D uncertain. The sequence was obtained from a pool of human donors in good health; the sample pools cells from several healthy donors. The CDR3 here is CATSRDAISGLTGANVLTF. CDR3 DNA: TGTGCCACCAGCAGAGATGCCATAAGTGGGTTGACTGGGGCCAACGTCCTGACTTTC.